This TCR beta chain was identified during a study of blood T cell repertoires in COVID-19. The wider study: Samples of COVID-19 (acute and convalescent) were obtained from the United States, Italy and Spain. PBMCs, B-cell-depleted T cells, or T cells provided the cDNA or gDNA that made up the material.

TCRdb's table, derived via immunoSEQ multiplex PCR, lists solely in-frame clones and lacks some. The repertoire holds 100,000 to 150,000 clones, with around nine tenths as singletons. CDR3 length equals 14 residues. Looked up from germline, CDR1 is LGHDT and CDR2 is YNNKEL (reference sequence). V lost 0 bases, J lost 9 bases, and 11 bases lay in between. The rearrangement uses TRBV3-1 (or the pseudogene TRBV3-2) and TRBJ2-2, with D uncertain. Sequences were obtained from peripheral blood. This receptor was identified in a woman older than 75 with acute or convalescent COVID-19. CDR3 sequence reads: CASSQDLMRRELFF. CDR3 DNA sequence: TGTGCCAGCAGCCAAGATCTGATGAGGCGGGAGCTGTTTTTT.